This T cell receptor beta chain was observed in a study of control samples from healthy donors and cancer patients. Measured with immunoSEQ multiplex PCR; TCRdb has only the in-frame clones, and not every one. The profile covers under 70,000 clones, with around 90% appearing a single time and over 13% taken by the ten largest. Germline values: CDR1 SGHRS, CDR2 YFSETQ. The CDR3 runs 11 residues. Between the trimmed V and J ends, which lost 4 bases and 9 bases, there was a span of 10 bases. The gene calls are TRBV5-1 and TRBJ2-5; TRBD2 is a possible D gene (6 bases). This receptor was obtained from a man in his sixties with head and neck cancer. The sequenced sample was PBMCs. The CDR3 DNA reads as TGCGCCAGCAGCACCCAGCGGGCCCAGTACTTC. This translates into CASSTQRAQYF.